This T cell receptor (beta chain) was sequenced for a study of blood T cell repertoires in COVID-19. J gave up 5 bases and V 8 bases, and 3 bases lay outside the gene matches. The CDR3 extends over 14 amino acids. Germline CDR1 reads MNHEY; CDR2 reads SMNVEV (reference sequence). The table came from immunoSEQ multiplex PCR; TCRdb's copy has only in-frame clones and leaves some out. The sample lists approximately 300,000 clones, around 90% occurring once. The source is a man aged 18 to 30 who had recovered from COVID-19. Input material: peripheral blood. V is TRBV27 and J is TRBJ2-3, with 14 bases matching TRBD2. The CDR3 DNA sequence: TGTGCCAGCCGACTAGCGGGGGGGGTAGATACGCAGTATTTT. Translation gives CASRLAGGVDTQYF.